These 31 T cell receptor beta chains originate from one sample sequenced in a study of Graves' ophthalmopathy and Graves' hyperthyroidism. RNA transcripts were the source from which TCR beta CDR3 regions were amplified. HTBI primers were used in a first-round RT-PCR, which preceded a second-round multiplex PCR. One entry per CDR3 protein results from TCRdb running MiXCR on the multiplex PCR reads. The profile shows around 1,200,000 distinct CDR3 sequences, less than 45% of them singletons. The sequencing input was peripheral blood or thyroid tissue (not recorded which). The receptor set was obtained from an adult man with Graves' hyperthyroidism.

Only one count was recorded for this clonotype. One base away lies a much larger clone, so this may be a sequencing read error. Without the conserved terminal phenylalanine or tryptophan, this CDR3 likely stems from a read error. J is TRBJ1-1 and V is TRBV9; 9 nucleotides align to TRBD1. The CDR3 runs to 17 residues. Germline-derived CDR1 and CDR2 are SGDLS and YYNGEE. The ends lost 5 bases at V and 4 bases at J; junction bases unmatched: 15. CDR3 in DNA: TGTGCCAGCAGTTTAGCGCTACAGGGGGCGATCTTCACTGAAGCTTTCTCT. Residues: CASSLALQGAIFTEAFS.

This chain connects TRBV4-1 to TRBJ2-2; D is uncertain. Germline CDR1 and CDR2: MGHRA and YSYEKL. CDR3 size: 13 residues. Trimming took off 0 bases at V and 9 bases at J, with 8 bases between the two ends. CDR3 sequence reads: CASSQEVYRELFF. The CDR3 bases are TGCGCCAGCAGCCAAGAAGTTTATAGGGAGCTGTTTTTT.

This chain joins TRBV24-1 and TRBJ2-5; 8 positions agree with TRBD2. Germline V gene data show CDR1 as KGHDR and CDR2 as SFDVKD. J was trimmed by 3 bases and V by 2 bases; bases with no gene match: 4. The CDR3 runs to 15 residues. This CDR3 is CATSDYQGLEETQYF. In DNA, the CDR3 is TGTGCCACCAGTGATTACCAGGGACTAGAAGAGACCCAGTACTTC.

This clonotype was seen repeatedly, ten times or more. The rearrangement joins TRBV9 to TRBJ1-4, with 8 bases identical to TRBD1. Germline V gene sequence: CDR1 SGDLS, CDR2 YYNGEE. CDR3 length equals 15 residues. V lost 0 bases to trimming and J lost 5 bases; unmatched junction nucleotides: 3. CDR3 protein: CASSVDRTGNEKLFF. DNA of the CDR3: TGTGCCAGCAGCGTAGACAGGACAGGGAATGAAAAACTGTTTTTT.

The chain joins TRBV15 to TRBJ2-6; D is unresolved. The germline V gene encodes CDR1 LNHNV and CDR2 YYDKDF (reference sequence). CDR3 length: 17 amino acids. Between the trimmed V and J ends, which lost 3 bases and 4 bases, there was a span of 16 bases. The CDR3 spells CATSSQDTDGGANVLTF. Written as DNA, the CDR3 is TGTGCCACCAGCAGCCAAGATACCGATGGGGGGGCCAACGTCCTGACTTTC.

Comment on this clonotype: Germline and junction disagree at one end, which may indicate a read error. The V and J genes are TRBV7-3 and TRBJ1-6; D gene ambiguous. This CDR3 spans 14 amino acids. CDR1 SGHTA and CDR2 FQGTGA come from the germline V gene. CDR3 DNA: TGCGCCAGCAGCCGTTCAGGAATCAATTCACCCCTCCACTTT. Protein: CASSRSGINSPLHF.

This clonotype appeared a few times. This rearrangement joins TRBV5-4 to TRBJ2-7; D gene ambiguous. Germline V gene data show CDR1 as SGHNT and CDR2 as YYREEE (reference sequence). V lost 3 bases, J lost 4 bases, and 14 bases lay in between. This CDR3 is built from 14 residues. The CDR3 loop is CASSSRSIGYEQYF. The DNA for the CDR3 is TGTGCCAGCAGCTCCCGCTCAATTGGGTACGAGCAGTACTTC.

The CDR3 sequence: CASRIRNLNTEAFF. DNA of the CDR3: TGTGCCAGCAGGATTAGGAACTTGAACACTGAAGCTTTCTTT. The chain combines TRBV6-1 with TRBJ1-1; no firm D call. Germline V gives CDR1 MNHNS, CDR2 SASEGT. V lost 6 bases to trimming and J lost 0 bases, with 11 bases between them. This CDR3 has 14 amino acids.

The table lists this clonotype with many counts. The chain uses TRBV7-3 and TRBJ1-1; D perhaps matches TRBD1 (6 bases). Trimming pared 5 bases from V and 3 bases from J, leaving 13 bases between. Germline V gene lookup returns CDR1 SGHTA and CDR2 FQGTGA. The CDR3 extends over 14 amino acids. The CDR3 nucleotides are TGTGCCAGCAGCGAACAGGGTACCTACACTGAAGCTTTCTTT. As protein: CASSEQGTYTEAFF.

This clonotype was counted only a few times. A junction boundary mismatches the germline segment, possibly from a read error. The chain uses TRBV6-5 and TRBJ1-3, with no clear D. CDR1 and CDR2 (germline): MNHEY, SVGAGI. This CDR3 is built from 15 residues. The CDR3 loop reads CASSNSRSSGNTIYF. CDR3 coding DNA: TGTGCCAGCAGTAACTCGCGGTCCTCTGGAAACACCATATATTTT.

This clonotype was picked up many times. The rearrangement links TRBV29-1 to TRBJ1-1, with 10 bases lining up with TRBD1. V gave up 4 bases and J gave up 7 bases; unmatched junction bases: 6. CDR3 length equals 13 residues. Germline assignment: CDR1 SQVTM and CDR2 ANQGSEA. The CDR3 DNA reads TGCAGCGTTGGACAGGGGGCTTATGGTGAAGCTTTCTTT. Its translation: CSVGQGAYGEAFF.

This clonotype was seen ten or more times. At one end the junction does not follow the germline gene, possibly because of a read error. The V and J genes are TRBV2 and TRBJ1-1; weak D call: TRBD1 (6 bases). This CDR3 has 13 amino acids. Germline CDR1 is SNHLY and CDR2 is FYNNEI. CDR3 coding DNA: TGTGCCAGCAGCGAAGGAGACAGGATTGAAGCTTTCTTT. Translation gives CASSEGDRIEAFF.

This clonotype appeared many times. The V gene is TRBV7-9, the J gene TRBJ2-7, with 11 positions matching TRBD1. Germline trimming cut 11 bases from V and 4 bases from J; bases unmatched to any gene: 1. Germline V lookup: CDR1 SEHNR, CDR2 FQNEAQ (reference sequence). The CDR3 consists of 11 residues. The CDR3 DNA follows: TGTGCCGGGGACAGGGGGTACGAGCAGTACTTC. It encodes CAGDRGYEQYF.

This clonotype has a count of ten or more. The CDR3 loop is CASIPWDRVYEQYF. The CDR3 DNA is TGTGCCAGCATTCCCTGGGACAGGGTCTACGAGCAGTACTTC. V is TRBV7-7 and J is TRBJ2-7, with TRBD1 matching over 9 bases. V lost 7 bases and J lost 3; bases outside the gene matches: 7. This CDR3 has 14 amino acids. The germline V gene has CDR1 SSHAT and CDR2 FNYEAQ (reference sequence). Looking up the rest from reference TRBV7-7 and TRBJ2-7 gives the full variable domain: GAGVSQSPRYKVTKRGQDVTLRCDPISSHATLYWYQQALGQGPEFLTYFNYEAQPDKSGLPSDRFSAERPEGSISTLTIQRTEQRDSAMYRCASIPWDRVYEQYFGPGTRLTVT.

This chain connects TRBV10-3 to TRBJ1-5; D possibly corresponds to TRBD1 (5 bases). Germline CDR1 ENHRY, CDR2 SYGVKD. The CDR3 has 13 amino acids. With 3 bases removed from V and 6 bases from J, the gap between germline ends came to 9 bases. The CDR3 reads CAISDTGVQPQHF. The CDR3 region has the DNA TGTGCCATCAGTGATACGGGGGTTCAGCCCCAGCATTTT.

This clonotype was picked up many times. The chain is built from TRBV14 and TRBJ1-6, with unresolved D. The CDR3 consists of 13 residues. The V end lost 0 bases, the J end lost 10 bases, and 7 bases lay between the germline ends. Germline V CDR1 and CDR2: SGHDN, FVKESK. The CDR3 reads CASSQDYRSPLHF. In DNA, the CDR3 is TGTGCCAGCAGCCAAGATTATAGGTCACCCCTCCACTTT.

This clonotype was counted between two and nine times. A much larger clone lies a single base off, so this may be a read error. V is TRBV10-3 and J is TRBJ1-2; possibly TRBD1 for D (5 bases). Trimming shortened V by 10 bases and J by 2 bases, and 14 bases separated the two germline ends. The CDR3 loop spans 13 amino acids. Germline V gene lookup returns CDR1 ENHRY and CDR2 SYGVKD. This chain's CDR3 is CASTLDTNYGYTF. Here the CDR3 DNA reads TGTGCCAGCACCCTGGACACAAACTATGGCTACACCTTC.

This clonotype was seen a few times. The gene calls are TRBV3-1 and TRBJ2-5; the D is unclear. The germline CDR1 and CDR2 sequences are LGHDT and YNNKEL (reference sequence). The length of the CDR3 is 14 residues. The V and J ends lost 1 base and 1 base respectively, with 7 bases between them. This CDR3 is CASSQGLLQETQYF. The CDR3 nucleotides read TGTGCCAGCAGCCAAGGGCTGCTCCAAGAGACCCAGTACTTC.

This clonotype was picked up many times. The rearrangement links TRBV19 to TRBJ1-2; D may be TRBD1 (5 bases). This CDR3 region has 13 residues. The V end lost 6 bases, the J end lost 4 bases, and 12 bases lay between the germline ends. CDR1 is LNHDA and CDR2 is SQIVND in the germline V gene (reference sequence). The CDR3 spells CASSRLGVYGYTF. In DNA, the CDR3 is TGTGCCAGTAGCCGCCTGGGGGTCTATGGCTACACCTTC.

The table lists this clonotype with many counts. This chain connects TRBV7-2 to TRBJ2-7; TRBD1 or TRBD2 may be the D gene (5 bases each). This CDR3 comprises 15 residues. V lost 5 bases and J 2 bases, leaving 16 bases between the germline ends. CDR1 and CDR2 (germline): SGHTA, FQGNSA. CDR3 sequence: CASSAEGSGPYEQYF. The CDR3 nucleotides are TGTGCCAGCAGCGCAGAGGGGAGTGGGCCCTACGAGCAGTACTTC.

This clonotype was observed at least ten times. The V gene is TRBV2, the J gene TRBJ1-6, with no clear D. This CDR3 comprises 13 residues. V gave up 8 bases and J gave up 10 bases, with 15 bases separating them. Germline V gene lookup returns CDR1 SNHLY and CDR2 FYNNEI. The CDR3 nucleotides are TGTGCCAGCGGCGGGGAGCGGCGGTCACCCCTCCACTTT. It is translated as CASGGERRSPLHF.

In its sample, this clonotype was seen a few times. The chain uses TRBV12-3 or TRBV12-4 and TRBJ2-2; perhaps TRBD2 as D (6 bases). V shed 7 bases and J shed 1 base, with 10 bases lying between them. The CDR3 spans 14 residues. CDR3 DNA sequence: TGTGCCAGCATGTTAGCGGTGAACACCGGGGAGCTGTTTTTT. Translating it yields CASMLAVNTGELFF.

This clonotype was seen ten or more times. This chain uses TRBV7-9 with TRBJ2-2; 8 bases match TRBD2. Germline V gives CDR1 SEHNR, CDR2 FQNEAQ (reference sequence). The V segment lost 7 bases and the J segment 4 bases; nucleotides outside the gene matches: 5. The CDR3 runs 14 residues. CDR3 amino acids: CASTSGGSTGELFF. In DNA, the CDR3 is TGTGCCAGCACGAGCGGGGGAAGCACCGGGGAGCTGTTTTTT.

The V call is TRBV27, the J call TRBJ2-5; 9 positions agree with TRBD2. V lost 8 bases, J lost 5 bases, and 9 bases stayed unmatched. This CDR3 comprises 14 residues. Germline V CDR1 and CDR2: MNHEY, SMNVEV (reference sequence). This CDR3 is CASSDSGSVETQYF. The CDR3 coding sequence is TGTGCCAGCTCTGATAGCGGGAGCGTGGAGACCCAGTACTTC.

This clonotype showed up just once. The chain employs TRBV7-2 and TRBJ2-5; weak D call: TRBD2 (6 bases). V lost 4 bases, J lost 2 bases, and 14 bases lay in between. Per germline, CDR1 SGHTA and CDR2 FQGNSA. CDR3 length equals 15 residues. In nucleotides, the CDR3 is TGTGCCAGCAGCTCCTCGTCCGGGACTCAAGAGACCCAGTACTTC. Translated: CASSSSSGTQETQYF.

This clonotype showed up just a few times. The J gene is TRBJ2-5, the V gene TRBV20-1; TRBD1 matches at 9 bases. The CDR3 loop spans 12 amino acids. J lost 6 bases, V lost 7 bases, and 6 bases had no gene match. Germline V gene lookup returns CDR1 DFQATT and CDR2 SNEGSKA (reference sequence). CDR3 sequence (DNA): TGCAGTGTCCCGACAGGGGGACAGACCCAGTACTTC. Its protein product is CSVPTGGQTQYF.

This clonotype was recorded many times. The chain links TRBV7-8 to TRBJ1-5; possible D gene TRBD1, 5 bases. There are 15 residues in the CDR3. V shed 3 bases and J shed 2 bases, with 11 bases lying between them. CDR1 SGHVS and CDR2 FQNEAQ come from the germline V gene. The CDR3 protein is CASSLGRRGNQPQHF. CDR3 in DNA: TGTGCCAGCAGCTTGGGACGGAGGGGCAATCAGCCCCAGCATTTT.

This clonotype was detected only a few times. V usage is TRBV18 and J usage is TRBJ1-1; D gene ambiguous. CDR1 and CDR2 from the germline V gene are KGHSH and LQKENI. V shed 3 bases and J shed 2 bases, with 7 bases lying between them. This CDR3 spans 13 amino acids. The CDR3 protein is CASSPLINTEAFF. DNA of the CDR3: TGTGCCAGCTCACCCCTTATAAACACTGAAGCTTTCTTT.

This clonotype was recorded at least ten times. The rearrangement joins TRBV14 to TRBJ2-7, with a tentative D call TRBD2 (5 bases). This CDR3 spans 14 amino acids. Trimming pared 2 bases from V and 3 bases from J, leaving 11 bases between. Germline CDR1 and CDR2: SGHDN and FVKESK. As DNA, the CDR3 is TGTGCCAGCAGCCAAACCGCCGGGAACTACGAGCAGTACTTC. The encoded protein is CASSQTAGNYEQYF.

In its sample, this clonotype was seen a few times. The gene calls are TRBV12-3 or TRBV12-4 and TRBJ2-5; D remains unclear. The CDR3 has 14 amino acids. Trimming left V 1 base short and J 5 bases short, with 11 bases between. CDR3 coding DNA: TGTGCCAGCAGTTTAGTTCTGGCCAGGGAGACCCAGTACTTC. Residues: CASSLVLARETQYF.

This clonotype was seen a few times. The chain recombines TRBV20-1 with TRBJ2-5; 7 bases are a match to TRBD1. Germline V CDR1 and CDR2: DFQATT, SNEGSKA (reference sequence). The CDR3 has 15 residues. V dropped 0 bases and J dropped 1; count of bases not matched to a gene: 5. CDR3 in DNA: TGCAGTGCTAGAGACCTACAGGGGTTCCAAGAGACCCAGTACTTC. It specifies CSARDLQGFQETQYF.